These T cell receptor beta chains were read from a single sample in a study of PD-L1 blockade in urothelial cancer. Profiled with immunoSEQ multiplex PCR; TCRdb holds only in-frame clones, not every one. The sample includes 60,000 to 75,000 clones, roughly 89% of them seen just once. The specimen was PBMCs, collected around atezolizumab (anti-PD-L1) treatment. The receptors originated from a woman aged 65 to 85 with urothelial cancer. Each CDR3 is given with its conserved first and last residue. D genes are given only for firm matches. Clone sizes are given selectively: once, few, many, or a class where the clone is expanded.

>TRBJ2-7|TRBV27|17|NA|NA
TGTGCCAGCAGCCTTATCTCTGTTGGCGGGGCCACCTACGAGCAGTACTTC
CASSLISVGGATYEQYF
>TRBJ2-1|TRBV30|14|NA|TRBD2
TGTGCCTGGAGCCCGGGACTAGCGGACAATGAGCAGTTCTTC
CAWSPGLADNEQFF
>TRBJ2-1|TRBV5-1|14|NA|NA
TGCGCCAGCAGCCGAGGGAGCTCCTACAATGAGCAGTTCTTC
CASSRGSSYNEQFF
>TRBJ1-1|TRBV9|14|NA|NA
TGTGCCAGCAGCGTCGACATGTCGAACACTGAAGCTTTCTTT
CASSVDMSNTEAFF
>TRBJ2-1|TRBV11-3|13|few|TRBD2
TGTGCCAGCAGCACACCGGGACTAGCAGAGCAGTTCTTC
CASSTPGLAEQFF
>TRBJ2-1|TRBV15|16|NA|TRBD2
TGTGCCACCAGCAGAGATGGTGATAGCGGGATCGATGAGCAGTTCTTC
CATSRDGDSGIDEQFF
>TRBJ2-6|TRBV7-9|17|NA|NA
TGTGCCAGCAGCTTAGGACAGGTGAACTCTGGGGCCAACGTCCTGACTTTC
CASSLGQVNSGANVLTF
>TRBJ1-5|TRBV4-2|18|NA|NA
TGTGCCAGCAGCCCCCAAGTCCAAGGACAAGGTGTAAATCAGCCCCAGCATTTT
CASSPQVQGQGVNQPQHF
>TRBJ2-4|TRBV28|18|NA|TRBD2
TGTGCCAGCAGCCAAACCGGGGGGGCGGGGGTAGCCAAAAACATTCAGTACTTC
CASSQTGGAGVAKNIQYF
>TRBJ1-5|TRBV15|16|few|NA
TGTGCCACCAGCATAGGGTCGGGGGTCTCCAATCAGCCCCAGCATTTT
CATSIGSGVSNQPQHF
>TRBJ2-5|TRBV9|16|once|TRBD2
TGTGCCAGCAGCCCTCGAGGTAGCGGGGGCCAAGAGACCCAGTACTTC
CASSPRGSGGQETQYF
>TRBJ1-3|TRBV4-3|17|NA|NA
TGCGCCAGCAGCCAAGAACGTCCAGGCCCCTCTGGAAACACCATATATTTT
CASSQERPGPSGNTIYF
>TRBJ2-1|TRBV7-9|17|NA|TRBD2
TGTGCCAGCAGCTGGACCGGGACTAGCGGATCCTACAATGAGCAGTTCTTC
CASSWTGTSGSYNEQFF
>TRBJ2-7|TRBV27|16|NA|TRBD1
TGTGCCAGCAAGCCCTACCCGGGACAGGGAACATACGAGCAGTACTTC
CASKPYPGQGTYEQYF
>TRBJ2-7|TRBV6-4|14|NA|NA
TGTGCCAGCAGTGCTACCAGGGTATCCTACGAGCAGTACTTC
CASSATRVSYEQYF
>TRBJ2-7|TRBV27|15|NA|NA
TGTGCCAGCGTAAGCCTGAGACAGAACTCCTACGAGCAGTACTTC
CASVSLRQNSYEQYF
>TRBJ2-5|TRBV30|15|NA|TRBD2
TGTGCCTGGAGCCCCGGGACTAGCGGGAGGCAGACCCAGTACTTC
CAWSPGTSGRQTQYF
>TRBJ2-5|TRBV5-1|16|NA|TRBD2
TGCGCCAGCAGCCCCTTACTAGCGGGAGTAGTAGAGACCCAGTACTTC
CASSPLLAGVVETQYF
>TRBJ2-4|TRBV30|11|NA|NA
TGTGCCTGGAGTGTAGCAAACATTCAGTACTTC
CAWSVANIQYF
>TRBJ2-2|TRBV7-3|16|NA|TRBD2
TGTGCCAGCAGCCCTCGACTAGCGGGAGGAGCCGGGGAGCTGTTTTTT
CASSPRLAGGAGELFF